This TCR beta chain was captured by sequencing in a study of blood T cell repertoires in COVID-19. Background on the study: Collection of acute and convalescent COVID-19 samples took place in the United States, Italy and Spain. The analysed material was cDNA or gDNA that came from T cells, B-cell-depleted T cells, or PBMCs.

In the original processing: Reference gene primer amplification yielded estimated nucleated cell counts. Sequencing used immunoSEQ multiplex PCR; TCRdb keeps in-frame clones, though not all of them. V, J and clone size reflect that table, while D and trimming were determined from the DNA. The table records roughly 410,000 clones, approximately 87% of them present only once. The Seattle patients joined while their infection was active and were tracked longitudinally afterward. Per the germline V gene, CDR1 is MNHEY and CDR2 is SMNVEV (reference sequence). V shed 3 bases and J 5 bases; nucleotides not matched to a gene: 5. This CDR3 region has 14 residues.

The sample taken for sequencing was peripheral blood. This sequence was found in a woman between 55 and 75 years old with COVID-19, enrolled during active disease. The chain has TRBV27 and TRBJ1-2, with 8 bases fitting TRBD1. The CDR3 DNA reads TGTGCCAGCAGTTTGGCAGGGGGCCAATATGGCTACACCTTC. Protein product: CASSLAGGQYGYTF.